One sample yielded the 28 T cell receptor beta chains listed below, sequenced in a study of molecular identifiers for immune sequencing clone quantification. MiXCR was run by TCRdb on the PCR reads, yielding one entry per CDR3 protein. Of over 85,000 distinct CDR3 sequences in the sample, around 20% were seen once. The sample was naive CD8+ T cells from blood, with Jurkat cell RNA spiked in. The subset is: FACS-sorted CD8+CD4-CCR7+CD45RA+ naive T cells. These TCRs come from a human donor in good health. Some libraries in this study had Jurkat cell RNA spiked in.

This clonotype appeared many times. The chain uses TRBV7-6 and TRBJ2-3; TRBD2 matches at 13 bases. The CDR3 consists of 18 residues. Germline trimming cut 6 bases from V and 5 bases from J; bases unmatched to any gene: 14. Germline-derived CDR1 and CDR2 are SGHVS and FNYEAQ. CDR3 protein: CASSLTLAGGFSGDTQYF. DNA for the CDR3: TGTGCCAGCAGTTTGACACTAGCGGGGGGGTTCAGTGGAGATACGCAGTATTTT.

The sample holds many counts of this clonotype. This chain connects TRBV9 to TRBJ1-1; TRBD1 might be the D (6 bases). Germline CDR1 and CDR2: SGDLS and YYNGEE. CDR3 length: 13 amino acids. Trimming took 4 bases from V and 1 from J, leaving 8 bases between them. In DNA form, the CDR3 reads TGTGCCAGCAGCAAAGGGGGGAACACTGAAGCTTTCTTT. Encoded protein: CASSKGGNTEAFF.

This clonotype was observed at least ten times. This rearrangement joins TRBV7-6 to TRBJ1-1, with D possibly being TRBD1 (5 bases). The CDR3 has 13 amino acids. CDR1 and CDR2 (germline): SGHVS, FNYEAQ. Trimming stripped 3 bases from V and 6 bases from J, with 11 bases between. The DNA for the CDR3 is TGTGCCAGCAGCTTGGACATTCCCTCTGAAGCTTTCTTT. It translates to CASSLDIPSEAFF.

This clonotype was detected ten times or more. CDR3 nucleotide sequence: TGCGCCAGCAGCCTACTAGCGGGGGGGCCCTCCACAGATACGCAGTATTTT. It yields the protein CASSLLAGGPSTDTQYF. The chain combines TRBV4-1 with TRBJ2-3; TRBD2 matches at 13 bases. Losses at the gene ends were 4 bases for V and 2 bases for J; bases not matched to a gene: 6. Looked up from germline, CDR1 is MGHRA and CDR2 is YSYEKL. This CDR3 has 17 amino acids.

This clonotype was recorded many times. The chain links TRBV4-1 to TRBJ1-1; D gene ambiguous. Germline CDR1 reads MGHRA; CDR2 reads YSYEKL. V was shortened by 1 base and J by 5 bases, with 8 bases between the two germline ends. There are 13 residues in the CDR3. This CDR3 reads CASSQVPETEAFF. Here the CDR3 DNA reads TGCGCCAGCAGCCAAGTCCCGGAGACTGAAGCTTTCTTT.

This clonotype showed up many times. This chain uses TRBV7-8 with TRBJ2-2; D remains ambiguous. Deletions cut 7 bases from V and 4 bases from J, with 13 bases between. In germline, CDR1 is SGHVS, CDR2 FQNEAQ. This CDR3 is 14 amino acids long. CDR3 in amino acids: CASTLSLSTGELFF. DNA for the CDR3: TGTGCCAGCACCCTGAGCCTATCCACCGGGGAGCTGTTTTTT.

On this clonotype: This may arise from a read error, as a much more abundant clone is one base away. The chain recombines TRBV7-9 with TRBJ2-3; 10 bases align to TRBD1. The germline CDR1 and CDR2 sequences are SEHNR and FQNEAQ (reference sequence). The CDR3 covers 15 residues. J gave up 4 bases and V 5 bases, and 6 bases lay outside the gene matches. Written as DNA, the CDR3 is TGTGCCAGCAGCCGCGGACAGGGGGGAGCAGATACGCAGTATTTT. As protein: CASSRGQGGADTQYF.

Only a few counts were recorded for this clonotype. This sequence joins TRBV6-1 and TRBJ2-1; D is unclear. The V end was cut by 0 bases, the J end by 4 bases, with 4 bases between. In germline, CDR1 is MNHNS, CDR2 SASEGT. CDR3 length: 13 residues. The CDR3 coding sequence is TGTGCCAGCAGTGAAGCGCTATACAATGAGCAGTTCTTC. Translated: CASSEALYNEQFF.

The sample holds many counts of this clonotype. The V gene is TRBV5-5, the J gene TRBJ1-5; tentative D call: TRBD1 (5 bases). The germline V and J ends were trimmed by 0 bases and 8 bases, with 15 bases remaining between them. CDR1 is SGHKS, CDR2 YYEKEE, per germline (reference sequence). This CDR3 has 15 residues. CDR3 nucleotide sequence: TGTGCCAGCAGCTTGGGGCAGGGACGGTTCGAGCCCCAGCATTTT. Encoded protein: CASSLGQGRFEPQHF. The whole variable domain, filled in from reference TRBV5-5 and TRBJ1-5, reads DAGVTQSPTHLIKTRGQQVTLRCSPISGHKSVSWYQQVLGQGPQFIFQYYEKEERGRGNFPDRFSARQFPNYSSELNVNALLLGDSALYLCASSLGQGRFEPQHFGDGTRLSIL.

This clonotype was recorded a few times. The chain has TRBV28 and TRBJ1-1, with D perhaps matching TRBD1 (5 bases). The ends were cut back, 2 bases at V and 6 bases at J, with 13 bases in the middle. Germline V gene lookup returns CDR1 MDHEN and CDR2 SYDVKM. CDR3 size: 14 residues. CDR3: CASSLGLRGAEAFF. Written as DNA, the CDR3 is TGTGCCAGCAGTTTAGGACTTCGAGGGGCTGAAGCTTTCTTT. Based on the CDR3 plus reference TRBV28 and TRBJ1-1, the full variable domain is DVKVTQSSRYLVKRTGEKVFLECVQDMDHENMFWYRQDPGLGLRLIYFSYDVKMKEKGDIPEGYSVSREKKERFSLILESASTNQTSMYLCASSLGLRGAEAFFGQGTRLTVV.

Of note for this clonotype: Likely a read error: the CDR3 ends without its conserved phenylalanine or tryptophan. The genes are TRBV5-1 and TRBJ2-7; D perhaps matches TRBD2 (5 bases). Trimming left V 10 bases short and J 5 bases short, with 13 bases between. Looked up from germline, CDR1 is SGHRS and CDR2 is YFSETQ. The CDR3 extends over 11 amino acids. DNA for the CDR3: TGCGCCGGCAAACACGGGGACGAGCAGTACCTC. Translating it yields CAGKHGDEQYL.

The rearrangement joins TRBV7-9 to TRBJ2-1; D is tentatively TRBD1 or TRBD2 (5 bases each). CDR3 length equals 14 residues. V was trimmed by 3 bases and J by 9 bases, leaving 15 bases between them. Per the germline V gene, CDR1 is SEHNR and CDR2 is FQNEAQ (reference sequence). As DNA, the CDR3 is TGTGCCAGCAGCTTCTTAGGACGGGACCGTGAGCAGTTCTTC. Translation: CASSFLGRDREQFF.

In regard to this clonotype: With a much larger clone just one base away, this may be a read error. V is TRBV4-1 and J is TRBJ2-5; D might be TRBD2 (5 bases). The CDR3 loop spans 15 amino acids. CDR1 and CDR2 from the germline V gene are MGHRA and YSYEKL. This chain's CDR3 is CASSQVFGDSEIQYF. CDR3 DNA sequence: TGCGCCAGCAGCCAAGTGTTCGGGGATTCGGAGATCCAGTACTTC.

This clonotype was found many times. The CDR3 DNA follows: TGTGCCAGCAGTCTACCCGGGGACAGTAGCACAGATACGCAGTATTTT. Amino acids: CASSLPGDSSTDTQYF. This chain joins TRBV27 and TRBJ2-3; 7 bases map to TRBD1. V was clipped by 5 bases and J by 0 bases; unmatched bases: 8. This CDR3 is 16 amino acids long. Germline V gives CDR1 MNHEY, CDR2 SMNVEV (reference sequence).

Regarding this clonotype: A read error may be the cause here, since a much bigger clone is one base away. The chain couples TRBV4-3 to TRBJ2-1; D is undetermined. The CDR3 runs 17 residues. The germline V gene encodes CDR1 LGHNA and CDR2 YSLEER. The CDR3 region is CASSQDIWAFSYNERFF. DNA of the CDR3: TGCGCCAGCAGCCAAGATATTTGGGCGTTCTCCTACAATGAGCGGTTCTTC.

This clonotype was picked up many times. The chain joins TRBV27 to TRBJ2-7; D might be TRBD1 or TRBD2, each matching 5 bases. Germline CDR1 and CDR2: MNHEY and SMNVEV (reference sequence). The CDR3 loop spans 13 amino acids. Trimming pared 3 bases from V and 9 bases from J, leaving 15 bases between. CDR3 protein: CASSLGPAAGQYF. CDR3 sequence (DNA): TGTGCCAGCAGTTTGGGGCCCGCCGCGGGGCAGTACTTC.

The chain couples TRBV27 to TRBJ2-7; 10 nucleotides agree with TRBD2. Germline values: CDR1 MNHEY, CDR2 SMNVEV (reference sequence). The J segment lost 6 bases and the V segment lost 4 bases, leaving 9 bases of the junction unmatched. The CDR3 covers 15 residues. The CDR3 spells CASSSILAGVLEQYF. CDR3 nucleotide sequence: TGTGCCAGCAGTTCTATCCTAGCGGGAGTTCTCGAGCAGTACTTC.

At least ten counts were recorded for this clonotype. The chain uses TRBV6-5 and TRBJ2-7; 8 bases are a match to TRBD1. Trimming at V came to 7 bases and at J to 2 bases, leaving 4 bases not matched to a gene. Germline V gene data show CDR1 as MNHEY and CDR2 as SVGAGI. The CDR3 length is 13 residues. The CDR3 sequence: CASTPGGTYEQYF. The CDR3 coding sequence is TGTGCCAGCACCCCAGGGGGCACCTACGAGCAGTACTTC.

This clonotype was seen repeatedly, ten times or more. This chain connects TRBV4-3 to TRBJ2-7; D might be TRBD2 (6 bases). This CDR3 spans 15 amino acids. Between the trimmed V and J ends, which lost 0 bases and 4 bases, there was a span of 13 bases. CDR1 and CDR2 from the germline V gene are LGHNA and YSLEER. CDR3: CASSQDRGTAYEQYF. The CDR3 nucleotides read TGCGCCAGCAGCCAAGATCGGGGGACGGCTTACGAGCAGTACTTC.

This clonotype was recorded many times. The chain carries TRBV7-9 and TRBJ2-7; D is possibly TRBD1 (5 bases). CDR1 is SEHNR and CDR2 is FQNEAQ in the germline V gene (reference sequence). The CDR3 covers 13 residues. V shed 0 bases and J shed 5 bases, with 8 bases lying between them. The CDR3: CASSLALGDEQYF. The DNA of the CDR3 is TGTGCCAGCAGCTTAGCGCTAGGGGACGAGCAGTACTTC.

This clonotype was seen many times. The chain links TRBV28 to TRBJ2-5; 12 bases align to TRBD2. The germline V gene has CDR1 MDHEN and CDR2 SYDVKM. This CDR3 has 16 amino acids. Trimming took 5 bases from V and 5 from J; bases not matched to a gene: 9. CDR3 in amino acids: CASSPRLAGAGETQYF. Here the CDR3 DNA reads TGTGCCAGCAGTCCTAGACTAGCGGGAGCCGGGGAGACCCAGTACTTC.

This chain links TRBV4-1 with TRBJ2-1; 14 bases fit TRBD2. The V segment lost 0 bases and the J segment 2 bases; nucleotides outside the gene matches: 6. This CDR3 comprises 19 residues. Germline values: CDR1 MGHRA, CDR2 YSYEKL. CDR3: CASSQDHPTSGGAYNEQFF. The CDR3 DNA follows: TGCGCCAGCAGCCAAGACCACCCGACTAGCGGGGGGGCCTACAATGAGCAGTTCTTC.

This clonotype appeared a single time. Being one base from a much bigger clone, this may be a read error. V gene TRBV20-1 combines with J gene TRBJ2-1; D gene ambiguous. The CDR3 has 15 amino acids. Germline V CDR1 and CDR2: DFQATT, SNEGSKA (reference sequence). The CDR3 DNA follows: TGCAGTGCTAATTGGCACTCCTTGAGAGGAAATGAGCAGCTCTTC. Encoded protein: CSANWHSLRGNEQLF.

J is TRBJ1-2 and V is TRBV4-3; tentative D call: TRBD1 (5 bases). Germline CDR1 reads LGHNA; CDR2 reads YSLEER. V was trimmed by 0 bases and J by 6 bases, leaving 11 bases between them. CDR3 length: 14 amino acids. CDR3: CASSQEWGEDGYTF. CDR3 nucleotides: TGCGCCAGCAGCCAAGAATGGGGGGAAGATGGCTACACCTTC.

The V gene is TRBV3-1, the J gene TRBJ2-1, with TRBD2 matching 9 bases. The CDR3 length is 20 residues. Germline loops: CDR1 LGHDT, CDR2 YNNKEL (reference sequence). J lost 9 bases, V lost 0 bases, and 21 bases had no gene match. CDR3 loop: CASSQETPSPSGEKWGEQFF. CDR3 DNA sequence: TGTGCCAGCAGCCAAGAAACTCCCAGTCCTAGCGGGGAAAAATGGGGTGAGCAGTTCTTC.

The chain couples TRBV28 to TRBJ1-6; a weak D match, TRBD1 (5 bases). This CDR3 is 15 amino acids long. V lost 1 base and J lost 8, with 12 bases in between. CDR1 is MDHEN and CDR2 is SYDVKM in the germline V gene. In nucleotides, the CDR3 is TGTGCCAGCAGTTTATACGGCAGGGTTTATTCACCCCTCCACTTT. It translates to CASSLYGRVYSPLHF.

This clonotype came up a few times. The gene calls are TRBV5-1 and TRBJ2-7; the D call may be TRBD1 or TRBD2 (5 bases each). Trimming left V 4 bases short and J 6 bases short, with 26 bases between. Germline lookup yields CDR1 SGHRS and CDR2 YFSETQ. The CDR3 runs 17 residues. The CDR3 nucleotides are TGCGCCAGCAGCGAGGCCCCGGGGACCAACACAGGCAGCGAGCAGTACTTC. This gives the protein CASSEAPGTNTGSEQYF.

A remark on this clonotype: A much larger clonotype is one base distant, so this may be a read error. The chain couples TRBV7-9 to TRBJ2-3; D uncertain. Germline V gene lookup returns CDR1 SEHNR and CDR2 FQNEAQ (reference sequence). The CDR3 covers 16 residues. V was cut by 0 bases and J by 0 bases, with 10 bases left in between. The CDR3 coding sequence is TGTGCCAGCAGCTTAGCGAGTTATGGGAGCACAGATACGCAGTATTTT. This codes for CASSLASYGSTDTQYF.